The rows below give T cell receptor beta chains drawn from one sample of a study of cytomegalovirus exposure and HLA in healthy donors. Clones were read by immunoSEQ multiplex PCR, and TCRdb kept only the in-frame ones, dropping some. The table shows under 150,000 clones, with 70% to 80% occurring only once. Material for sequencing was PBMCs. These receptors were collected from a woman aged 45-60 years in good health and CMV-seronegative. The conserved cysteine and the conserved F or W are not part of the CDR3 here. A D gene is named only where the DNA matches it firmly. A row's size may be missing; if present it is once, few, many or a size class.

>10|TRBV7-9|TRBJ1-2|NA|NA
ASSPSNYGYT
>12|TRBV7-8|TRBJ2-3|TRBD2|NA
ASSRRLAGDTQY
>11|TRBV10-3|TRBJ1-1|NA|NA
AITREGDTEAF
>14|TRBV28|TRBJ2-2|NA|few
ASGGGGRVSTGELF
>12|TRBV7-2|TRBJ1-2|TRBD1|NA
ASSRDREFYGYT
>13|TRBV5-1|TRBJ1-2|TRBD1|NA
ASRDGQGRNYGYP
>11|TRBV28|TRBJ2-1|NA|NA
ATTASSYNEQF
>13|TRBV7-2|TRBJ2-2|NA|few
ASSLGLVNTGELF
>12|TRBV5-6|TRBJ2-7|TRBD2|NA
ASSLAGTSYEQY
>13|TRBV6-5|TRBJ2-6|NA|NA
ASWGERVGANVLT
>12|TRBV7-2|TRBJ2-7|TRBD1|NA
ASSLAILGQGQY
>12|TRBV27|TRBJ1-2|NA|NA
ASSRGSLLYGYT
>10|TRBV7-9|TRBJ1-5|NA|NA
ASSLIDQPQH
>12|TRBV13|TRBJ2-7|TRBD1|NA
ASSPRDRSGEQY
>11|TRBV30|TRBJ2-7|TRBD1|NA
AWNNRGSDEQY
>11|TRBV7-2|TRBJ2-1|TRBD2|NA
ASRTSGIYEQF
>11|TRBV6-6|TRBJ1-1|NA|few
ASSTPDRAEAF
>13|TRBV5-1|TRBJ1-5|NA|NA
ASKRTQTQGQPQH
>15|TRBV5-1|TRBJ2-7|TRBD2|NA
ASSLTRTSGRNYEQY
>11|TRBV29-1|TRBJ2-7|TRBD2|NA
SVVTKRGGEQY
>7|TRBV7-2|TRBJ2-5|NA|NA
ASGEPQY
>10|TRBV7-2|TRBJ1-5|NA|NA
ASSLARGAQH
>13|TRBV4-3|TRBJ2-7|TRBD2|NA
ASSQGLAGAYEQY
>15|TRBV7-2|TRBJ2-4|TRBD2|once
ASSKVGTAGGENIQY
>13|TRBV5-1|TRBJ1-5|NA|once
ASKTDSSSNQPQH
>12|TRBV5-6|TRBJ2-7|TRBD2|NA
ASSTLAGGAEQY
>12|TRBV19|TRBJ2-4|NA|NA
ASSIQLAKNIQY
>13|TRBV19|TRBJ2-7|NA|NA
ATSPGGDPSYEQY
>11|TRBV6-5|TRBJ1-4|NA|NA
ASRRDTYEKLF
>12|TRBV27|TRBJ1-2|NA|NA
ASSDLTFSYGYT
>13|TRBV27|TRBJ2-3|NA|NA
ASSLSDPRTDTQY
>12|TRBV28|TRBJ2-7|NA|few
ASSPGGSGGTCH
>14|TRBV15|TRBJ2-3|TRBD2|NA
ATSRGLAGGTDTQY
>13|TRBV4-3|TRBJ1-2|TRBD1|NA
ASSQPRGANYGYT
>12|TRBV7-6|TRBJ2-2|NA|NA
ATSRMGPTGELF
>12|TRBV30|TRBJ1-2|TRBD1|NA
AWGRDRVDYGYP
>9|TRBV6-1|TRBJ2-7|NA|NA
ASSEFGEQY
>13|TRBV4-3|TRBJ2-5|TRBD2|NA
ASSQGLAGVETQY
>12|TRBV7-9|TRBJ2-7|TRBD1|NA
ASSLGQGNDEQY
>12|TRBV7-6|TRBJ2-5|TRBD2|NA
ASSSGLPQETQY
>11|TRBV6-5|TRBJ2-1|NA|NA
ASSDSSYNEQF
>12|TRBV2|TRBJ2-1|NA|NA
ASSESVAGYEQF
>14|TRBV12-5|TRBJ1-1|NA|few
ASGKDFQGGNTEAF
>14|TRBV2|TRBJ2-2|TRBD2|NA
ASSPGLVLDTGELF
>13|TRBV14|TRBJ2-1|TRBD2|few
ASSQELAGPNEQF
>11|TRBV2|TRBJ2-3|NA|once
ASSAPRADTQY
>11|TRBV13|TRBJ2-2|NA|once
ASSLFNTGELF
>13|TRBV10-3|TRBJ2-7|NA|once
AISESRPGIYEQY
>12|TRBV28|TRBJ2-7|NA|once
ASSLVQPPYEQY
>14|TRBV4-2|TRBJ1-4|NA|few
ASSQTVGGVSEKLF
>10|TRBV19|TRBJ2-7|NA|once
ASSGQTYEQY